These 16 T cell receptor beta chains came from one sample sequenced in a study of Ad26.COV2.S vaccination and SARS-CoV-2 variants. The treatment is: about 20 received Ad26.COV2.S at low or high dose, single or two shots; roughly five received placebo; per-sample allocation not given. On day 63 after the first injection, vaccine and placebo recipients gave samples. Profiled with immunoSEQ multiplex PCR; TCRdb holds only in-frame clones, not every one. The data contain a few hundred thousand clones, roughly 90% of them singletons. This specimen consisted of peripheral blood, obtained in a trial of Ad26.COV2.S vaccine versus placebo. The source is a person aged 18-65 years who received the Ad26.COV2.S COVID-19 vaccine or a placebo.

In this sample, this clone turned up once. This chain connects TRBV18 to TRBJ1-4; D is possibly TRBD1 (6 bases). CDR3 size: 15 residues. CDR1 and CDR2 from the germline V gene are KGHSH and LQKENI. The V gene lost 3 bases and the J gene lost 8 bases, with 16 bases spanning the gap. The CDR3 spells CASSPVGGLREKLFF. In DNA form, the CDR3 reads TGTGCCAGCTCACCGGTAGGGGGATTGAGAGAAAAACTGTTTTTT.

The chain joins TRBV28 to TRBJ2-3; maybe TRBD2 (6 bases). V shed 5 bases and J shed 5 bases, with 23 bases lying between them. Germline V gene lookup returns CDR1 MDHEN and CDR2 SYDVKM. This CDR3 comprises 17 residues. CDR3 in amino acids: CASSPTPTRVAVDTQYF. The CDR3 region has the DNA TGTGCCAGCAGTCCCACACCGACTAGGGTCGCCGTAGATACGCAGTATTTT.

This clone was picked up one time. The chain links TRBV4-2 to TRBJ2-2, with TRBD1 matching 9 bases. V lost 4 bases and J lost 3; bases outside the gene matches: 3. In germline, CDR1 is LGHNA, CDR2 YNFKEQ. The CDR3 contains 15 residues. The CDR3 region has the DNA TGTGCCAGCAGCCTCCGGGACAGGGACACCGGGGAGCTGTTTTTT. The encoded protein is CASSLRDRDTGELFF.

The chain joins TRBV18 to TRBJ2-5, with D perhaps assigned TRBD1 or TRBD2 (5 bases each). V lost 3 bases and J 1 base, leaving 9 bases between the germline ends. CDR1 is KGHSH and CDR2 is LQKENI in the germline V gene. The length of the CDR3 is 14 residues. The CDR3 DNA sequence: TGTGCCAGCTCACCCGGGACGGTCCAAGAGACCCAGTACTTC. Residues: CASSPGTVQETQYF.

The V gene is TRBV6-2 or TRBV6-3, the J gene TRBJ2-1, with TRBD2 matching over 8 bases. V shed 2 bases, J shed 1 base, and the junction held 4 bases outside the gene matches. Per germline, CDR1 MNHEY and CDR2 SVGEGT. CDR3 length equals 16 residues. CDR3 sequence reads: CASSYPGTRSYNEQFF. The DNA of the CDR3 is TGTGCCAGCAGTTACCCCGGGACTAGATCCTACAATGAGCAGTTCTTC.

This rearrangement joins TRBV12-5 to TRBJ2-5; D is perhaps TRBD2 (7 bases). This CDR3 comprises 16 residues. Trimming stripped 7 bases from V and 2 bases from J, with 20 bases between. Germline-derived CDR1 and CDR2 are LGHNT and FRNRAP. CDR3 amino acids: CASAPGGGGSQETQYF. As DNA, the CDR3 is TGTGCTAGTGCCCCGGGGGGAGGGGGATCTCAAGAGACCCAGTACTTC.

The chain combines TRBV28 with TRBJ2-6, with TRBD1 matching 10 bases. Germline V gene sequence: CDR1 MDHEN, CDR2 SYDVKM. Trimming took 6 bases from V and 2 from J; bases not matched to a gene: 16. This CDR3 comprises 20 residues. CDR3 in amino acids: CASSSRTGGPPVPGANVLTF. As DNA, the CDR3 is TGTGCCAGCAGCTCTCGGACAGGGGGGCCCCCTGTTCCTGGGGCCAACGTCCTGACTTTC.

V and J are TRBV28 and TRBJ1-2, with D maybe TRBD1 (5 bases). The ends were cut back, 6 bases at V and 4 bases at J, with 9 bases in the middle. CDR1 MDHEN and CDR2 SYDVKM come from the germline V gene. There are 12 residues in the CDR3. CDR3 sequence: CASSRAGYGYTF. The CDR3 coding sequence is TGTGCCAGCAGCAGGGCGGGCTATGGCTACACCTTC.

The J gene is TRBJ2-1, the V gene TRBV3-1 (or the pseudogene TRBV3-2), with 12 bases that match TRBD2. The germline V gene has CDR1 LGHDT and CDR2 YNNKEL (reference sequence). The CDR3 has 15 residues. The V and J ends lost 5 bases and 10 bases, in that order; junction bases with no gene match: 9. CDR3 in amino acids: CASSVGLAGTLEQFF. The DNA of the CDR3 is TGTGCCAGCAGCGTCGGACTAGCGGGGACTTTAGAGCAGTTCTTC.

The V call is TRBV5-1, the J call TRBJ1-1; D remains unclear. Germline CDR1 is SGHRS and CDR2 is YFSETQ. Trimming took off 1 base at V and 7 bases at J, with 8 bases between the two ends. The CDR3 extends over 12 amino acids. This CDR3 reads CASSLIGYEAFF. CDR3 DNA: TGCGCCAGCAGCTTGATAGGGTATGAAGCTTTCTTT.

This clone has just a few counts. V and J are TRBV29-1 and TRBJ1-2; D gene uncertain. CDR3 length: 13 residues. From germline, CDR1 is SQVTM and CDR2 ANQGSEA. V was clipped by 1 base and J by 8 bases, with 14 bases between them. The CDR3 coding sequence is TGCAGCGTTGAAGCACCACAGAAGCGGGGCTACACCTTC. Its protein product is CSVEAPQKRGYTF. The whole variable domain, filled in from reference TRBV29-1 and TRBJ1-2, reads SAVISQKPSRDICQRGTSLTIQCQVDSQVTMMFWYRQQPGQSLTLIATANQGSEATYESGFVIDKFPISRPNLTFSTLTVSNMSPEDSSIYLCSVEAPQKRGYTFGSGTRLTVV.

V is TRBV4-2 and J is TRBJ1-2; perhaps TRBD1 as D (5 bases). CDR3 length: 16 residues. Germline V gene sequence: CDR1 LGHNA, CDR2 YNFKEQ. The V end was cut by 1 base, the J end by 4 bases, with 16 bases between. Here the CDR3 DNA reads TGTGCCAGCAGCCAAGGGGCGGAAGGGAGGGGCTATGGCTACACCTTC. Protein: CASSQGAEGRGYGYTF.

The V gene is TRBV28, the J gene TRBJ2-2; TRBD1 matches at 8 bases. The CDR3 sequence is 15 residues long. The V gene's germline CDR1 is MDHEN and CDR2 SYDVKM. Trimming at V came to 1 base and at J to 7 bases, leaving 5 bases not matched to a gene. The CDR3 nucleotides are TGTGCCAGCAGTTTATCAGGGGGCTCGGACGGGGAGCTGTTTTTT. Its translation is CASSLSGGSDGELFF.

The rearrangement joins TRBV11-1 to TRBJ2-1; TRBD1 aligns across 7 bases. The V gene's germline CDR1 is SGHAT and CDR2 FQDESV (reference sequence). After removal of 5 bases from V and 4 bases from J, the junction contained 11 bases not matched to a gene. The CDR3 has 16 amino acids. The CDR3 DNA is TGTGCCAGCAGCCACCGGACAGGAAACATATACAATGAGCAGTTCTTC. Translated: CASSHRTGNIYNEQFF.

The chain combines TRBV29-1 with TRBJ2-3; TRBD2 is a possible D gene (5 bases). The CDR3 is 16 residues long. Germline V gene data show CDR1 as SQVTM and CDR2 as ANQGSEA. V shed 4 bases and J shed 0 bases, with 17 bases lying between them. The CDR3 DNA reads as TGCAGCGTTGTTAGGGAGAGGGCCAAAAGCACAGATACGCAGTATTTT. Translated: CSVVRERAKSTDTQYF.

This sequence joins TRBV28 and TRBJ1-6, with a weak D call TRBD1 (5 bases). There are 15 residues in the CDR3. The V end was cut by 1 base, the J end by 7 bases, with 11 bases between. The germline CDR1 and CDR2 sequences are MDHEN and SYDVKM. In DNA, the CDR3 is TGTGCCAGCAGTTTATCCGGGGCAGGGAATTCACCCCTCCACTTT. Translation: CASSLSGAGNSPLHF.